These 21 T cell receptor beta chains were all obtained from the same sample, sequenced in a study of T-cell reconstitution after alpha-beta-depleted transplantation in children. Using unique molecular identifiers, the investigators prepared the TCRbeta library. TCRdb re-analysed the PCR reads in MiXCR, keeping a single row per CDR3 protein. The profile shows 330,000 or so distinct CDR3 sequences, roughly a tenth of them singletons. The sequencing used PBMCs, collected before TCRalphabeta/CD19-depleted stem cell transplant. The receptors stem from a boy less than two years old with acute myeloid leukemia, due to receive a stem cell transplant.

At least ten counts were recorded for this clonotype. J is TRBJ2-7 and V is TRBV6-1; 10 bases are shared with TRBD1. V lost 8 bases to trimming and J lost 3 bases; unmatched junction nucleotides: 7. CDR3 length: 14 amino acids. The germline gives CDR1 MNHNS, CDR2 SASEGT. CDR3 protein: CASGRDRGIYEQYF. The CDR3 bases are TGTGCCAGCGGACGGGACAGGGGAATCTACGAGCAGTACTTC.

In this sample, this clonotype turned up many times. The J gene is TRBJ2-3, the V gene TRBV4-1, with TRBD1 identical over 7 bases. Germline assignment: CDR1 MGHRA and CDR2 YSYEKL. The CDR3 totals 16 residues. The V segment lost 0 bases and the J segment 4 bases; nucleotides outside the gene matches: 7. For the CDR3, the DNA is TGCGCCAGCAGCCAAGAAGCCGGGACAGCGGCAGATACGCAGTATTTT. It translates to CASSQEAGTAADTQYF.

This clonotype was seen repeatedly, ten times or more. The V call is TRBV5-1, the J call TRBJ2-5; D gene ambiguous. There are 12 residues in the CDR3. Per germline, CDR1 SGHRS and CDR2 YFSETQ. Trimming shortened V by 4 bases and J by 1 base, and 5 bases separated the two germline ends. CDR3 nucleotides: TGCGCCAGCAGCACCGCCCAAGAGACCCAGTACTTC. Amino acid sequence: CASSTAQETQYF. The whole variable domain, filled in from reference TRBV5-1 and TRBJ2-5, reads KAGVTQTPRYLIKTRGQQVTLSCSPISGHRSVSWYQQTPGQGLQFLFEYFSETQRNKGNFPGRFSGRQFSNSRSEMNVSTLELGDSALYLCASSTAQETQYFGPGTRLLVL.

The table lists this clonotype with many counts. The chain has TRBV20-1 and TRBJ2-3; 7 nucleotides match TRBD1. Germline-derived CDR1 and CDR2 are DFQATT and SNEGSKA (reference sequence). The length of the CDR3 is 16 residues. The V and J ends lost 1 base and 1 base, in that order; junction bases with no gene match: 8. The CDR3 sequence: CSARGVSTGGTDTQYF. The CDR3 DNA is TGCAGTGCTAGAGGGGTTTCTACAGGGGGCACAGATACGCAGTATTTT.

This clonotype occurred a few times. The chain links TRBV6-5 to TRBJ2-2, with TRBD1 identical over 7 bases. CDR3 length: 14 amino acids. J gave up 4 bases and V 2 bases, and 1 base lay outside the gene matches. The germline V gene encodes CDR1 MNHEY and CDR2 SVGAGI. The CDR3 DNA is TGTGCCAGCAGTTACCCAGGGGGCACCGGGGAGCTGTTTTTT. It encodes CASSYPGGTGELFF.

At least ten counts were recorded for this clonotype. The DNA of the CDR3 is TGTGCCAGCAGCCTAGGGACAGGGGCTGGGACAGATACGCAGTATTTT. Amino acid sequence: CASSLGTGAGTDTQYF. The chain is built from TRBV12-3 or TRBV12-4 and TRBJ2-3, with 10 bases matching TRBD1. The CDR3 runs 16 residues. J lost 3 bases, V lost 6 bases, and 9 bases had no gene match.

The J gene is TRBJ1-1, the V gene TRBV12-3 or TRBV12-4; 9 bases match TRBD1. With 6 bases clipped from V and 4 bases from J, the junction kept 3 bases outside the gene matches. The CDR3 spans 13 residues. The CDR3 bases are TGTGCCAGCAGACAGGACAGGGGCACTGAAGCTTTCTTT. Protein product: CASRQDRGTEAFF.

This clonotype was counted at least ten times. The gene calls are TRBV15 and TRBJ1-2; D is ambiguous. The germline CDR1 and CDR2 sequences are LNHNV and YYDKDF (reference sequence). There are 15 residues in the CDR3. V lost 1 base and J 4 bases, leaving 13 bases between the germline ends. The CDR3 DNA is TGTGCCACCAGCAGAGGGGCCAGGCCAGTCTATGGCTACACCTTC. Encoded protein: CATSRGARPVYGYTF.

This clonotype was picked up many times. This chain connects TRBV6-2 or TRBV6-3 to TRBJ2-5, with a weak D call TRBD1 (6 bases). Trimming removed 2 bases from V and 5 bases from J, with 18 bases in between. This CDR3 region has 16 residues. In germline, CDR1 is MNHEY, CDR2 SVGEGT. For the CDR3, the DNA is TGTGCCAGCAGTTACGGTGCAAACAGGGCGACGGAGACCCAGTACTTC. This gives the protein CASSYGANRATETQYF.

The V call is TRBV5-6, the J call TRBJ2-1; a possible D gene is TRBD2 (5 bases). V lost 2 bases, J lost 0 bases, and 9 bases lay in between. The length of the CDR3 is 15 residues. Germline-derived CDR1 and CDR2 are SGHDT and YYEEEE. DNA of the CDR3: TGTGCCAGCAGCTTCGGGAAAAGCTCCTACAATGAGCAGTTCTTC. Amino acids: CASSFGKSSYNEQFF.

This clonotype was seen many times. The chain joins TRBV3-1 to TRBJ2-2, with 8 bases lining up with TRBD1. This CDR3 has 16 amino acids. Germline CDR1 reads LGHDT; CDR2 reads YNNKEL (reference sequence). Trimming removed 2 bases from V and 3 bases from J; junction bases left unmatched: 5. The CDR3 spells CASSQTGTGHTGELFF. The DNA of the CDR3 is TGTGCCAGCAGCCAAACTGGGACAGGCCACACCGGGGAGCTGTTTTTT.

This chain connects TRBV6-1 to TRBJ1-5, with 9 bases identical to TRBD1. V dropped 6 bases and J dropped 5; count of bases not matched to a gene: 8. Per the germline V gene, CDR1 is MNHNS and CDR2 is SASEGT. The length of the CDR3 is 15 residues. The CDR3: CASRSGTGNDQPQHF. In DNA form, the CDR3 reads TGTGCCAGCAGATCCGGGACAGGGAACGATCAGCCCCAGCATTTT.

This clonotype was seen repeatedly, ten times or more. DNA for the CDR3: TGTGCCAGCAGCTCCCGGACCCCATACGAGCAGTACTTC. It codes for CASSSRTPYEQYF. The V and J genes are TRBV6-1 and TRBJ2-7; D is undetermined. Trimming removed 6 bases from V and 4 bases from J, with 13 bases in between. This CDR3 is built from 13 residues. CDR1 is MNHNS and CDR2 is SASEGT in the germline V gene.

There are a few counts of this clonotype. This chain connects TRBV18 to TRBJ2-1; either TRBD1 or TRBD2 may supply D (7 bases each). The germline V gene encodes CDR1 KGHSH and CDR2 LQKENI. CDR3 length: 16 amino acids. V was pared by 0 bases and J by 6 bases, with 15 bases between. CDR3 in DNA: TGTGCCAGCTCACCACCGGGGAGGGGGCTGTTCAATGAGCAGTTCTTC. Amino acids: CASSPPGRGLFNEQFF.

The CDR3 region has the DNA TGTGCCAGCAGCAAGGGACTAGCGGGAGATACGCAGTATTTT. Translating it yields CASSKGLAGDTQYF. The V and J genes are TRBV7-8 and TRBJ2-3, with 12 positions matching TRBD2. The CDR3 extends over 14 amino acids. The germline V gene has CDR1 SGHVS and CDR2 FQNEAQ. The V gene end was trimmed by 5 bases and the J gene end by 5 bases; junction bases not matched to a gene: 2.

This chain links TRBV7-2 with TRBJ2-1; 13 positions match TRBD2. Trimming cost V 5 bases and J 6 bases; bases outside gene matches: 7. In germline, CDR1 is SGHTA, CDR2 FQGNSA. The CDR3 is 16 amino acids. CDR3 nucleotide sequence: TGTGCCAGCAGCCTAGGGACTAGCGGGATTCTCAATGAGCAGTTCTTC. It yields the protein CASSLGTSGILNEQFF.

This clonotype came up many times. The chain couples TRBV5-1 to TRBJ2-7; 8 bases align to TRBD2. The CDR3 contains 12 residues. Germline V gene lookup returns CDR1 SGHRS and CDR2 YFSETQ. Trimming took 4 bases from V and 12 from J; bases not matched to a gene: 9. The CDR3 DNA sequence: TGCGCCAGCAGCCGTACGGGACTAGGTCTGTACTTC. Translated: CASSRTGLGLYF.

As regards this clonotype: With a much larger clone just one base away, this may be a read error. The chain combines TRBV5-1 with TRBJ2-3; TRBD2 might be the D (6 bases). Germline V gene data show CDR1 as SGHRS and CDR2 as YFSETQ. The CDR3 extends over 10 amino acids. CDR3 DNA: TGCGCCAGCGGGGGGAGAACGCAGTCTTTT. Protein product: CASGGRTQSF.

V and J are TRBV19 and TRBJ2-1, with D unresolved. Germline lookup yields CDR1 LNHDA and CDR2 SQIVND (reference sequence). The CDR3 spans 17 residues. V gave up 5 bases and J gave up 0 bases, with 17 bases separating them. DNA for the CDR3: TGTGCCAGTAGTCCGCCCCCCCACACGGGCTCCTACAATGAGCAGTTCTTC. Translated: CASSPPPHTGSYNEQFF.

In this sample, this clonotype turned up many times. The chain carries TRBV21-1 and TRBJ2-7; TRBD1 is taken as the D call from the table, unchecked against the DNA. TRBV21-1 is a listed pseudogene. The CDR3 runs to 17 residues. CDR3 sequence: CASSNPSGGGLSYEQYF. CDR3 sequence (DNA): TGTGCCAGCAGCAATCCTTCTGGTGGGGGGCTCTCCTACGAGCAGTACTTC.

This chain connects TRBV20-1 to TRBJ1-6; 7 bases match TRBD1. CDR1 and CDR2 (germline): DFQATT, SNEGSKA (reference sequence). This CDR3 contains 14 residues. After removal of 3 bases from V and 7 bases from J, the junction contained 6 bases not matched to a gene. The CDR3 coding sequence is TGCAGTGCTAGGGCAGACAGGGTAAATTCACCCCTCCACTTT. Its protein is CSARADRVNSPLHF.